The T cell receptor (beta chain) under discussion was sequenced for a study of PD-1 blockade in classical Hodgkin lymphoma (dated by TCRdb to 2018 to 2020). In the study overall: Nivolumab dosing was 3 mg/kg intravenously every 2 weeks, continuing until either disease progression or unacceptable toxicity. The study used TCR beta sequencing and CyTOF to define a peripheral blood immune signature of response to PD-1 blockade in classical Hodgkin lymphoma.

With respect to this clone: Its antigen target is currently unknown. Base qualities are missing; no much larger clone stands one base away.

What this sample's time point label stands for: cycle 2 day 1 (C2D1) of nivolumab. Every trial patient had relapsed following autologous stem cell transplantation, and prior brentuximab vedotin exposure was what differed among cohorts A, B and C. The trial cohort included 45 to 65 patients with relapsed/refractory classical Hodgkin lymphoma, and each patient had a best overall response of complete response, partial response or progressive disease. In the multi-cohort phase II CheckMate 205 trial, trial patients received single-agent nivolumab. An independent review committee assessed best overall response by applying the 2007 International Working Group response criteria. PBMCs from the trial were collected at three points: immediately before nivolumab initiation (C1D1), and during therapy at cycle 2 day 1 and cycle 4 day 1. Peripheral blood was collected in 8 mL Vacutainer Cell Preparation Tubes, from which PBMCs were isolated by centrifugation and then cryopreserved.

The V and J ends are trimmed by 5 bases and 5 bases, leaving 22 bases between them. The CDR3 runs 16 amino acids, cysteine and phenylalanine included. Of the read, only the CDR3 DNA is kept; its 48 bases are in frame from base 1. The germline V gene supplies CDR1 MGHRA and CDR2 YSYEKL. What the authors observed across the whole study: The study was limited to a single clinical trial cohort, and causes of repertoire differences, possibly disease activity or prior therapy, remained undefined. Baseline TCR diversity was reported to be lower in newly diagnosed patients than in healthy donors, and even lower in relapsed/refractory patients. Lower diversity was observed in patients in whom nivolumab was started less than 1 year after ASCT, and these patients were excluded from later analyses so that confounding by immune reconstitution would be avoided. A significant rise by C4D1 was seen in CD4+ but not CD8+ TCR diversity (p=0.0027 vs p=0.16), with the rise being most apparent in complete responders (p=0.02). Among trial patients, those achieving complete response had baseline diversity similar to that of newly diagnosed patients, while diversity was significantly lower in partial responders and progressors.

The Qiagen DNeasy kit was used to extract genomic DNA from unsorted PBMCs and from the negatively selected CD4+ and CD8+ fractions. Using primers that anneal to V and J segments, immunoSEQ multiplex PCR amplified the TCR beta CDR3 regions. Amplification bias was minimized using a synthetic immune receptor repertoire, and residual bias was removed computationally after sequencing. The original methods were these. Custom Python scripts were used to quantify repertoire diversity as the Shannon entropy index. The unsorted, CD4+ and CD8+ repertoires were each analyzed separately, with the exception of combined analyses, where CD4+ and CD8+ sequences were merged in silico. Clonal expansion was defined as at least a 2-fold frequency increase after treatment relative to C1D1, with a pseudocount of 0.5 for undetected baseline clones. Clones with 0 or 1 copy at C1D1 were classified as singleton clones, and clones with 2 or more copies were classified as non-singleton clones. By matching protein sequences in sorted samples from the same patient, clones expanded in unsorted samples were annotated as CD4+, CD8+ or unknown. Wilcoxon tests were applied to paired samples to test diversity changes from C1D1 to C4D1. What TCRdb holds here is the immuneACCESS table cut down to in-frame rearrangements. Part of the clones is not present; checked against another copy, under half of the missing clones reflect an unresolved V gene, and the others are unexplained. That table supplies the V and J calls and clone size; D and trimming were determined from the DNA. This sample has 80,000 to 100,000 clones in its table, and roughly 79% of those were observed once. The top ten clones comprise roughly 15% of the sample.

This clonotype originated in a human donor with classical Hodgkin lymphoma. Sequenced material: peripheral blood mononuclear cells (PBMCs), taken before the second cycle of nivolumab. The chain is made from TRBV4-1 and TRBJ2-7, with a tentative D gene TRBD2 over 7 matching bases. The CDR3 reads as follows: CASSITAGAEWDEQYF. In nucleotides, the sequence is TGCGCCAGCAGCATTACGGCGGGGGCGGAGTGGGACGAGCAGTACTTC.